This T cell receptor beta chain stems from a study of cytomegalovirus exposure and HLA in healthy donors. PCR amplification relied on 60 Vbeta primers (plus 13 Jbeta primers). Produced via immunoSEQ multiplex PCR; TCRdb's table is partial and in-frame only. The sample includes 75,000 to 85,000 clones, less than 85% of them seen just once. Findings of the study overall: Available immune exposure information was restricted to CMV serostatus only. Across donors, sequencing depth was assumed by presence/absence analyses to be roughly uniform.

A note on this clone: Its antigen is undetermined.

V lost 6 bases to trimming and J lost 6 bases, with 12 bases between them. Germline V gene lookup returns CDR1 MDHEN and CDR2 SYDVKM. The CDR3 spans 13 residues. This rearrangement joins TRBV28 to TRBJ2-1; no clear D. This sequence originates from a male donor in good health and CMV-seronegative. The sequenced sample consisted of PBMCs. The CDR3 bases are TGTGCCAGCAGGTTAGAGGTTCGCAATGAGCAGTTCTTC. It encodes CASRLEVRNEQFF. Together with reference TRBV28 and TRBJ2-1, the CDR3 gives the full variable domain: DVKVTQSSRYLVKRTGEKVFLECVQDMDHENMFWYRQDPGLGLRLIYFSYDVKMKEKGDIPEGYSVSREKKERFSLILESASTNQTSMYLCASRLEVRNEQFFGPGTRLTVL.